The 20 T cell receptor beta chains reported below all come from one sample, sequenced in a study of beta chain features in type 1 diabetes. Regarding the study as a whole: Type 1 diabetes patients had TCRB CDR3s that were shorter (moderately but significantly so) in all four CD4+ subsets.

The authors reverse transcribed all of the isolated RNA, so sequencing captured expressed TCRB transcripts. Sequenced by immunoSEQ multiplex PCR; TCRdb stores in-frame clones only, minus some. Among about 120,000 clones listed, less than 20% were seen once. Antigens of these TCRs are unknown. The sample taken for sequencing was central memory CD4+ T cells from blood. The receptors were gathered from a man aged 25-40 years with type 1 diabetes.

This clone has more than one count but fewer than ten. This rearrangement joins TRBV7-2 to TRBJ1-4; the D is unclear. From germline, CDR1 is SGHTA and CDR2 FQGNSA. V lost 4 bases and J 14 bases, leaving 14 bases between the germline ends. This CDR3 has 12 amino acids. In nucleotides, the CDR3 is TGTGCCAGCAGCTCTGGATTGAGCCGGCTGTTTTTT. Translated, it gives CASSSGLSRLFF.

This clone turned up a few times. The chain employs TRBV11-3 and TRBJ1-3; TRBD1 aligns across 11 bases. The CDR3 is 15 amino acids. Per germline, CDR1 SGHNT and CDR2 YENEEA. The trim removed 4 bases at V and 2 bases at J, leaving 1 base unmatched. This chain's CDR3 is CASSWDRGTGNTIYF. The CDR3 DNA follows: TGTGCCAGCAGCTGGGACAGGGGGACTGGAAACACCATATATTTT.

V gene TRBV18 combines with J gene TRBJ2-3; D remains unclear. The CDR3 runs 13 residues. Looked up from germline, CDR1 is KGHSH and CDR2 is LQKENI. V dropped 0 bases and J dropped 5 bases, with 6 bases sitting between them. This CDR3 is CASSPPGRDTQYF. The DNA for the CDR3 is TGTGCCAGCTCACCACCCGGCCGAGATACGCAGTATTTT.

This chain joins TRBV4-3 and TRBJ1-2; D unclear. Trimming cost V 0 bases and J 2 bases, with 13 bases left between them. CDR1 is LGHNA, CDR2 YSLEER, per germline. The CDR3 extends over 16 amino acids. CDR3 amino acids: CASSQERTTANYGYTF. The CDR3, as DNA: TGCGCCAGCAGCCAAGAACGGACCACCGCGAACTATGGCTACACCTTC.

The rearrangement links TRBV11-3 to TRBJ2-3; 7 bases line up with TRBD2. The V gene's germline CDR1 is SGHNT and CDR2 YENEEA. The ends lost 4 bases at V and 5 bases at J; junction bases unmatched: 0. The CDR3 extends over 12 amino acids. This chain's CDR3 is CASSSSGDTQYF. DNA for the CDR3: TGTGCCAGCAGCTCTAGCGGAGATACGCAGTATTTT. The full variable domain, with the rest looked up from reference TRBV11-3 and TRBJ2-3, is EAGVVQSPRYKIIEKKQPVAFWCNPISGHNTLYWYLQNLGQGPELLIRYENEEAVDDSQLPKDRFSAERLKGVDSTLKIQPAELGDSAVYLCASSSSGDTQYFGPGTRLTVL.

This clone was counted many times. The chain uses TRBV4-3 and TRBJ2-1; D unclear. This CDR3 contains 15 residues. V dropped 3 bases and J dropped 0 bases, with 9 bases sitting between them. In germline, CDR1 is LGHNA, CDR2 YSLEER. CDR3 coding DNA: TGCGCCAGCAGCCAGGGTATAGGCTCCTACAATGAGCAGTTCTTC. This encodes CASSQGIGSYNEQFF.

In this sample, this clone turned up a few times. This chain connects TRBV9 to TRBJ2-7; no reliable D call. CDR1 is SGDLS, CDR2 YYNGEE, per germline. V was pared by 0 bases and J by 0 bases, with 7 bases between. This CDR3 comprises 14 residues. The CDR3 DNA reads TGTGCCAGCAGCGTAGGGACCAACTCCTACGAGCAGTACTTC. Translated, it gives CASSVGTNSYEQYF.

The gene calls are TRBV29-1 and TRBJ1-1; the match to TRBD1 covers 9 bases. V dropped 6 bases and J dropped 2; count of bases not matched to a gene: 4. The CDR3 runs to 13 residues. CDR1 and CDR2 (germline): SQVTM, ANQGSEA. CDR3 amino acids: CSVSQGANTEAFF. CDR3 sequence (DNA): TGCAGCGTATCACAGGGGGCTAACACTGAAGCTTTCTTT.

The sample holds a few counts of this clone. V and J are TRBV21-1 and TRBJ1-2. TRBV21-1 is recorded as a pseudogene. The CDR3 is made up of 15 amino acids. The DNA for the CDR3 is TGTGCCAGCAGCAAAAAAGAACGGATAAACTATGGCTACACCTTC. Amino acids: CASSKKERINYGYTF.

This chain connects TRBV6-5 to TRBJ2-1; D is ambiguous. V was clipped by 6 bases and J by 7 bases, with 13 bases between them. The CDR3 contains 13 residues. Germline CDR1 and CDR2: MNHEY and SVGAGI. The CDR3 DNA reads TGTGCCAGCAGGGCTGTTGGTGGTAATGAGCAGTTCTTC. It is translated as CASRAVGGNEQFF.

This clone has more than one count but fewer than ten. V is TRBV13 and J is TRBJ1-3, with D perhaps matching TRBD1 (5 bases). The CDR3 consists of 15 residues. Between the trimmed V and J ends, which lost 2 bases and 0 bases, there was a span of 8 bases. Germline V gene sequence: CDR1 PRHDT, CDR2 FYEKMQ (reference sequence). This CDR3 reads CASSLWGGSGNTIYF. The CDR3, as DNA: TGTGCCAGCAGCTTATGGGGGGGCTCTGGAAACACCATATATTTT.

This clone was counted only a few times. The chain uses TRBV30 and TRBJ2-1; D is undetermined. Germline assignment: CDR1 GTSNPN and CDR2 SVGIG (reference sequence). V dropped 4 bases and J dropped 1 base, with 8 bases sitting between them. The CDR3 consists of 13 residues. The CDR3 region has the DNA TGTGCCTGGATGGTAATTTCCTACAATGAGCAGTTCTTC. It is translated as CAWMVISYNEQFF. Full variable domain (outside the CDR3, taken from reference TRBV30 and TRBJ2-1): SQTIHQWPATLVQPVGSPLSLECTVEGTSNPNLYWYRQAAGRGLQLLFYSVGIGQISSEVPQNLSASRPQDRQFILSSKKLLLSDSGFYLCAWMVISYNEQFFGPGTRLTVL.

This chain uses TRBV18 with TRBJ1-6; D gene ambiguous. There are 16 residues in the CDR3. Deletions cut 2 bases from V and 8 bases from J, with 16 bases between. Germline CDR1 KGHSH, CDR2 LQKENI. CDR3 sequence reads: CASSPSVGKGDSPLHF. The DNA of the CDR3 is TGTGCCAGCTCACCATCCGTAGGGAAAGGCGATTCACCCCTCCACTTT.

This chain links TRBV5-1 with TRBJ2-3, with 8 bases lining up with TRBD2. Germline lookup yields CDR1 SGHRS and CDR2 YFSETQ. The CDR3 is 15 residues long. The trim removed 3 bases at V and 4 bases at J, leaving 7 bases unmatched. DNA of the CDR3: TGCGCCAGCAGCTCGTGGACTAGCAAGGCAGATACGCAGTATTTT. It encodes CASSSWTSKADTQYF.

In its sample, this clone was seen a few times. The chain combines TRBV28 with TRBJ2-1; no firm D call. The CDR3 length is 14 residues. CDR1 is MDHEN, CDR2 SYDVKM, per germline. V was shortened by 2 bases and J by 0 bases, with 5 bases between the two germline ends. The CDR3 DNA follows: TGTGCCAGCAGTTTAGTTTACTCCTACAATGAGCAGTTCTTC. As protein: CASSLVYSYNEQFF.

This clone was found a few times. The junction shows a germline mismatch at one end, possibly a read error. In nucleotides, the CDR3 is TGTGCCAGCAGTGTACCGGGAACTGAAGCTTTCTTT. It translates to CASSVPGTEAFF. The chain couples TRBV10-3 to TRBJ1-1, with no clear D. Germline V CDR1 and CDR2: ENHRY, SYGVKD. CDR3 length: 12 amino acids.

The J gene is TRBJ2-3, the V gene TRBV23-1; a weak D match, TRBD2 (6 bases). TRBV23-1 is an ORF, and what it does is uncertain. V lost 6 bases and J lost 3, with 19 bases in between. The CDR3 is 16 residues long. The DNA of the CDR3 is TGCGCCAGCAGCCCACGGTTCGTTGGGGGGACAGATACGCAGTATTTT. Translating gives CASSPRFVGGTDTQYF.

The V and J genes are TRBV29-1 and TRBJ1-2, with 7 bases lining up with TRBD1. With V trimmed by 6 bases and J by 6 bases, 10 bases remained unmatched. The CDR3 is 13 residues long. The germline V gene has CDR1 SQVTM and CDR2 ANQGSEA. In DNA, the CDR3 is TGCAGCGTCGAGACAGGGTTTGGGGATGGCTACACCTTC. Protein product: CSVETGFGDGYTF. Filled out from reference TRBV29-1 and TRBJ1-2, the complete variable domain reads SAVISQKPSRDICQRGTSLTIQCQVDSQVTMMFWYRQQPGQSLTLIATANQGSEATYESGFVIDKFPISRPNLTFSTLTVSNMSPEDSSIYLCSVETGFGDGYTFGSGTRLTVV.

This chain links TRBV2 with TRBJ1-3; D remains ambiguous. The V gene's germline CDR1 is SNHLY and CDR2 FYNNEI. V gave up 3 bases and J gave up 0 bases, with 9 bases separating them. This CDR3 has 15 amino acids. The CDR3 DNA sequence: TGTGCCAGCAGTGACAAACGGGGCTCTGGAAACACCATATATTTT. Protein product: CASSDKRGSGNTIYF.

This clone has only a few counts. The J gene is TRBJ2-7, the V gene TRBV9; 10 bases are shared with TRBD2. V dropped 0 bases and J dropped 2; count of bases not matched to a gene: 2. Germline V gives CDR1 SGDLS, CDR2 YYNGEE. The length of the CDR3 is 15 residues. The CDR3 DNA reads as TGTGCCAGCAGCGTAGGGACTAGCGGTCCCTACGAGCAGTACTTC. This encodes CASSVGTSGPYEQYF.